This passage covers 25 T cell receptor beta chains from one sample sequenced in a study of CD8+CD57+ T cells in acquired aplastic anemia. Profiles of TCR beta VDJ and CDR3 were generated from a genomic DNA template. One entry per CDR3 protein results from TCRdb running MiXCR on the reads. The data show roughly 150,000 distinct CDR3 sequences, 45% to 55% seen once. Individuals selected for sequencing had exhibited CD8+CD57+ cell expansion on flow cytometry. Input material: sorted CD4+, CD8+, or CD8+CD57+ T cells (not recorded which) from PBMCs. These receptors were collected from a human donor with aplastic anemia.

This sequence joins TRBV20-1 and TRBJ2-1; maybe TRBD2 (6 bases). This CDR3 region has 20 residues. Trimming pared 0 bases from V and 6 bases from J, leaving 30 bases between. Germline CDR1 reads DFQATT; CDR2 reads SNEGSKA (reference sequence). CDR3 sequence reads: CSARDLPQLASRRVSNEQFF. The DNA for the CDR3 is TGCAGTGCTAGAGATCTTCCCCAGTTGGCTAGCAGGAGGGTTAGCAATGAGCAGTTCTTC.

This clonotype was seen at least ten times. This sequence joins TRBV3-1 and TRBJ1-1, with D perhaps TRBD1 (5 bases). The germline V gene encodes CDR1 LGHDT and CDR2 YNNKEL (reference sequence). CDR3 length equals 15 residues. The germline V and J ends were trimmed by 3 bases and 4 bases, with 15 bases remaining between them. CDR3 sequence: CASSQGGQGGTEAFF. In nucleotides, the CDR3 is TGTGCCAGCAGCCAGGGCGGTCAGGGCGGCACTGAAGCTTTCTTT.

The chain links TRBV20-1 to TRBJ1-1; D gene uncertain. CDR1 is DFQATT and CDR2 is SNEGSKA in the germline V gene (reference sequence). This CDR3 is built from 12 residues. The germline V and J ends were trimmed by 2 bases and 2 bases, with 6 bases remaining between them. Here the CDR3 DNA reads TGCAGTGCTAGATACGGCAACACTGAAGCTTTCTTT. Translation: CSARYGNTEAFF.

V gene TRBV29-1 combines with J gene TRBJ2-1; maybe TRBD2 (7 bases). Trimming took 8 bases from V and 5 from J, leaving 19 bases between them. The CDR3 spans 14 residues. Germline V gives CDR1 SQVTM, CDR2 ANQGSEA. CDR3 in amino acids: CSTPGGRIDNEQFF. The CDR3 region has the DNA TGCAGCACGCCCGGGGGGCGTATAGACAATGAGCAGTTCTTC.

This clonotype was recorded many times. DNA for the CDR3: TGTGCCACCAGCAGAGGCGGGAGTTTATACAATGAGCAGTTCTTC. This encodes CATSRGGSLYNEQFF. This chain connects TRBV15 to TRBJ2-1; 7 bases are a match to TRBD2. Germline V lookup: CDR1 LNHNV, CDR2 YYDKDF (reference sequence). The CDR3 has 15 amino acids. The J segment lost 4 bases and the V segment lost 1 base, leaving 4 bases of the junction unmatched.

The V call is TRBV7-3, the J call TRBJ2-1; TRBD2 matches 9 bases. The V gene end was trimmed by 4 bases and the J gene end by 7 bases; junction bases not matched to a gene: 11. The germline gives CDR1 SGHTA, CDR2 FQGTGA. The CDR3 covers 16 residues. DNA for the CDR3: TGTGCCAGCAGCTCCTCCCGGCTAGCGGGGTCAAATGAGCAGTTCTTC. As protein: CASSSSRLAGSNEQFF.

The sample holds many counts of this clonotype. The V gene is TRBV19, the J gene TRBJ1-5, with unresolved D. Germline V lookup: CDR1 LNHDA, CDR2 SQIVND (reference sequence). V lost 1 base and J lost 4, with 8 bases in between. The CDR3 is 14 residues long. CDR3 in amino acids: CASSIGPDNQPQHF. DNA for the CDR3: TGTGCCAGTAGTATAGGTCCCGATAATCAGCCCCAGCATTTT.

Comments on this clonotype: The missing conserved phenylalanine or tryptophan at the end of this CDR3 makes a read error likely. The V and J genes are TRBV12-3 or TRBV12-4 and TRBJ1-4, with a tentative D call TRBD1 (5 bases). The CDR3 length is 14 residues. The CDR3, as DNA: TGTGCCAGCAGTTTAGAAGGGGTTGACGAAAGACTGTTTTCT. It encodes CASSLEGVDERLFS.

This clonotype has just a few counts. The rearrangement joins TRBV28 to TRBJ1-6; TRBD1 agrees at 12 bases. This CDR3 comprises 16 residues. V shed 10 bases and J 10 bases; nucleotides not matched to a gene: 14. CDR1 is MDHEN and CDR2 is SYDVKM in the germline V gene. CDR3 nucleotide sequence: TGTGCCACCCCCGGGACAGGGGGCATTAAGGGATCACCCCTCCACTTT. As protein: CATPGTGGIKGSPLHF. Full variable domain (missing parts from reference TRBV28 and TRBJ1-6): DVKVTQSSRYLVKRTGEKVFLECVQDMDHENMFWYRQDPGLGLRLIYFSYDVKMKEKGDIPEGYSVSREKKERFSLILESASTNQTSMYLCATPGTGGIKGSPLHFGNGTRLTVT.

The chain uses TRBV6-2 or TRBV6-3 and TRBJ2-5; D assignment may be TRBD1 or TRBD2 (5 bases each). Germline CDR1 MNHEY, CDR2 SVGEGT. Trimming left V 8 bases short and J 4 bases short, with 17 bases between. This CDR3 is 14 amino acids long. The CDR3 DNA reads as TGTGCCAGCGGGGGATTAGCGTTCCCAGAGACCCAGTACTTC. As protein: CASGGLAFPETQYF.

This clonotype is a singleton in its sample. This sequence joins TRBV20-1 and TRBJ2-3; D may be TRBD1 (7 bases). Trimming cost V 6 bases and J 3 bases, with 16 bases left between them. CDR3 length: 14 residues. Germline V CDR1 and CDR2: DFQATT, SNEGSKA (reference sequence). CDR3 region: CSANLATGTDTQYF. The DNA of the CDR3 is TGCAGTGCCAATCTAGCGACAGGGACAGATACGCAGTATTTT.

This clonotype was picked up many times. V gene TRBV30 combines with J gene TRBJ1-2; possible D gene TRBD1, 6 bases. With 5 bases removed from V and 5 bases from J, the gap between germline ends came to 18 bases. CDR3 size: 14 residues. The germline gives CDR1 GTSNPN, CDR2 SVGIG (reference sequence). The DNA of the CDR3 is TGTGCCTGGGACGCGCGGGGGGCGCGTTATGGCTACACCTTC. It is translated as CAWDARGARYGYTF.

This clonotype appeared many times. The CDR3 DNA reads TGTGCCAGCAGTGAATCCGGAGTGGGAAGGTGGTCTGAAGCTTTCTTT. Amino acids: CASSESGVGRWSEAFF. The chain employs TRBV6-1 and TRBJ1-1; unclear D gene. Germline CDR1 and CDR2: MNHNS and SASEGT. V was pared by 2 bases and J by 6 bases, with 19 bases between. This CDR3 spans 16 amino acids.

V and J are TRBV7-3 and TRBJ1-2; 8 bases agree with TRBD1. This CDR3 comprises 15 residues. V trimming: 3 bases; J trimming: 5 bases; junction bases outside the gene matches: 8. Germline CDR1 is SGHTA and CDR2 is FQGTGA. Here the CDR3 reads CASSLGGTGIYGYTF. The CDR3 bases are TGTGCCAGCAGCTTGGGCGGGACAGGAATATATGGCTACACCTTC. The full variable domain, completed using reference TRBV7-3 and TRBJ1-2, is GAGVSQTPSNKVTEKGKYVELRCDPISGHTALYWYRQSLGQGPEFLIYFQGTGAADDSGLPNDRFFAVRPEGSVSTLKIQRTERGDSAVYLCASSLGGTGIYGYTFGSGTRLTVV.

The V and J genes are TRBV2 and TRBJ2-1, with 7 bases lining up with TRBD2. CDR3 length equals 15 residues. Germline V gives CDR1 SNHLY, CDR2 FYNNEI. Germline trimming cut 3 bases from V and 0 bases from J; bases unmatched to any gene: 2. CDR3 loop: CASSDGEGSYNEQFF. CDR3 DNA: TGTGCCAGCAGTGACGGGGAGGGCTCCTACAATGAGCAGTTCTTC. Together with reference TRBV2 and TRBJ2-1, the CDR3 gives the full variable domain: EPEVTQTPSHQVTQMGQEVILRCVPISNHLYFYWYRQILGQKVEFLVSFYNNEISEKSEIFDDQFSVERPDGSNFTLKIRSTKLEDSAMYFCASSDGEGSYNEQFFGPGTRLTVL.

This clonotype was seen a single time. The chain links TRBV7-9 to TRBJ1-6; unclear D gene. Between the trimmed V and J ends, which lost 8 bases and 4 bases, there was a span of 12 bases. Germline V CDR1 and CDR2: SEHNR, FQNEAQ (reference sequence). The CDR3 consists of 14 residues. This CDR3 reads CASSTGVYNSPLHF. CDR3 bases: TGTGCCAGCTCAACGGGAGTGTATAATTCACCCCTCCACTTT.

This clonotype came up many times. For the CDR3, the DNA is TGTGCCAGCAGCTTAGGGGGGGGGCAGGGCATTAATTCACCCCTCCACTTT. Protein product: CASSLGGGQGINSPLHF. The chain uses TRBV7-2 and TRBJ1-6; D possibly corresponds to TRBD1 (6 bases). There are 17 residues in the CDR3. The V gene lost 1 base and the J gene lost 6 bases, with 16 bases spanning the gap. The germline V gene encodes CDR1 SGHTA and CDR2 FQGNSA.

In its sample, this clonotype was seen many times. The chain joins TRBV15 to TRBJ1-4, with D maybe TRBD1 (5 bases). The CDR3 extends over 15 amino acids. Deletions cut 4 bases from V and 3 bases from J, with 12 bases between. In germline, CDR1 is LNHNV, CDR2 YYDKDF (reference sequence). CDR3 loop: CATSTADRANEKLFF. Written as DNA, the CDR3 is TGTGCCACCAGCACAGCCGACAGAGCTAATGAAAAACTGTTTTTT. The full variable domain, rest sourced from reference TRBV15 and TRBJ1-4, is DAMVIQNPRYQVTQFGKPVTLSCSQTLNHNVMYWYQQKSSQAPKLLFHYYDKDFNNEADTPDNFQSRRPNTSFCFLDIRSPGLGDTAMYLCATSTADRANEKLFFGSGTQLSVL.

The chain carries TRBV5-6 and TRBJ2-7; 8 bases line up with TRBD2. Germline CDR1 SGHDT, CDR2 YYEEEE. The CDR3 covers 15 residues. The V gene end was trimmed by 3 bases and the J gene end by 3 bases; junction bases not matched to a gene: 8. CDR3 loop: CASSWLAGEGYEQYF. The CDR3 DNA is TGTGCCAGCAGCTGGCTAGCGGGCGAAGGCTACGAGCAGTACTTC.

The V call is TRBV3-1, the J call TRBJ1-6; tentatively, D is TRBD1 (5 bases). Deletions cut 3 bases from V and 8 bases from J, with 20 bases between. The CDR3 spans 17 residues. Germline CDR1 and CDR2: LGHDT and YNNKEL (reference sequence). CDR3 nucleotides: TGTGCCAGCAGCCATGTAAATCAGCGGGGGGTGCATTCACCCCTCCACTTT. It specifies CASSHVNQRGVHSPLHF.

The table lists this clonotype with a few counts. This may come from a read error, since a much larger clone is one base off. The V and J genes are TRBV5-4 and TRBJ1-3; D is undetermined. CDR3 length: 13 amino acids. V shed 1 base and J shed 0 bases, with 2 bases lying between them. CDR1 and CDR2 (germline): SGHNT, YYREEE (reference sequence). The DNA for the CDR3 is TGTGCCAGCAGCTTGAACTCTGGAAACACCATATATTTT. It is translated as CASSLNSGNTIYF.

This clonotype has just one count. A read error is possible here, since a much larger clone lies one base away. The V call is TRBV24-1, the J call TRBJ1-1, with no clear D. V was clipped by 6 bases and J by 4 bases, with 14 bases between them. This CDR3 spans 14 amino acids. Per germline, CDR1 KGHDR and CDR2 SFDVKD. The CDR3 protein is CATSPTFRATEAFF. The CDR3 coding sequence is TGTGCCACCAGTCCAACTTTTCGGGCCACTGAAGCTTTCTTT.

This clonotype was detected many times. This CDR3 is CASSSRTGSGELFF. The CDR3 DNA sequence: TGTGCCAGCAGCAGCCGGACAGGGAGCGGGGAACTGTTTTTT. The chain combines TRBV9 with TRBJ1-4, with 8 nucleotides matching TRBD1. With V trimmed by 4 bases and J by 12 bases, 11 bases remained unmatched. Per the germline V gene, CDR1 is SGDLS and CDR2 is YYNGEE. This CDR3 comprises 14 residues.

On this clonotype itself: Given a much more abundant clone one base away, this may be a read error. This chain connects TRBV5-1 to TRBJ2-5; perhaps TRBD2 as D (5 bases). The CDR3 loop spans 14 amino acids. CDR1 SGHRS and CDR2 YFSETQ come from the germline V gene. The CDR3 bases are TGCGTCAGCAGCTTGATGGGCGGGCAAGAGACCCAGTACTTC. It yields the protein CVSSLMGGQETQYF.

Regarding this clonotype: Since the CDR3 does not end with the conserved phenylalanine or tryptophan, this likely comes from a read error. The CDR3 loop is CATSEGTDEAFL. The CDR3 DNA is TGTGCCACCAGTGAGGGGACAGATGAAGCTTTCCTT. This chain connects TRBV24-1 to TRBJ1-1; 7 bases match TRBD1. The CDR3 consists of 12 residues. The J segment lost 7 bases and the V segment lost 4 bases, leaving 2 bases of the junction unmatched. Germline-derived CDR1 and CDR2 are KGHDR and SFDVKD.